This passage covers 28 T cell receptor beta chains from one sample sequenced in a study of OX40 agonist ivuxolimab in advanced cancers. Generated by immunoSEQ multiplex PCR, the TCRdb table keeps only in-frame clones and is missing some. The sample has 23,000 or so clones, over 80% seen once. The sample here was CD4+ or CD8+ T cells sorted from blood, taken in a trial of the OX40 agonist ivuxolimab. Receptor source: an adult with an advanced solid tumor such as melanoma, head and neck, liver or kidney cancer.

This chain links TRBV2 with TRBJ2-1; D assignment may be TRBD1 or TRBD2 (5 bases each). The V gene's germline CDR1 is SNHLY and CDR2 FYNNEI. The CDR3 runs to 14 residues. Trimming left V 5 bases short and J 4 bases short, with 12 bases between. Here the CDR3 DNA reads TGTGCCAGCAGTAGGGACGGAATTTACAATGAGCAGTTCTTC. This codes for CASSRDGIYNEQFF. The full variable domain, with the rest looked up from reference TRBV2 and TRBJ2-1, is EPEVTQTPSHQVTQMGQEVILRCVPISNHLYFYWYRQILGQKVEFLVSFYNNEISEKSEIFDDQFSVERPDGSNFTLKIRSTKLEDSAMYFCASSRDGIYNEQFFGPGTRLTVL.

This clone was seen just once. J is TRBJ2-3 and V is TRBV6-6; TRBD2 matches at 9 bases. Germline CDR1 is MNHNY and CDR2 is SVGAGI (reference sequence). The CDR3 extends over 14 amino acids. V was pared by 9 bases and J by 7 bases, with 11 bases of the junction left unmatched. Written as DNA, the CDR3 is TGTGCCAGTAAGCTAGCGGGGTGGTGGAATACGCAGTATTTT. As protein: CASKLAGWWNTQYF.

DNA for the CDR3: TGTGCCAGTGATTCTATCAAGAACTACGAGCAGTACTTC. Protein product: CASDSIKNYEQYF. The rearrangement links TRBV6-1 to TRBJ2-7; D uncertain. V was pared by 9 bases and J by 3 bases, with 15 bases between. This CDR3 has 13 residues. Germline V gene lookup returns CDR1 MNHNS and CDR2 SASEGT.

The genes are TRBV9 and TRBJ1-2; perhaps TRBD1 as D (5 bases). Per the germline V gene, CDR1 is SGDLS and CDR2 is YYNGEE. The CDR3 length is 14 residues. The germline V and J ends were trimmed by 4 bases and 6 bases, with 16 bases remaining between them. As DNA, the CDR3 is TGTGCCAGCAGCCCTTATTCGCAGGGAGATGGCTACACCTTC. It specifies CASSPYSQGDGYTF.

Sample share makes this clone medium-sized (0.01 to 0.1%). The V and J genes are TRBV5-4 and TRBJ2-7, with TRBD1 identical over 8 bases. The CDR3 is 15 residues long. CDR1 and CDR2 (germline): SGHNT, YYREEE (reference sequence). V trimming: 2 bases; J trimming: 3 bases; junction bases outside the gene matches: 7. In DNA, the CDR3 is TGTGCCAGCAGCTTCGTGGACAGGGTTAACTACGAGCAGTACTTC. Translating gives CASSFVDRVNYEQYF.

The V and J genes are TRBV5-6 and TRBJ2-7; the match to TRBD1 covers 12 bases. The CDR3 spans 14 residues. The V gene end was trimmed by 2 bases and the J gene end by 6 bases; junction bases not matched to a gene: 3. Germline V gives CDR1 SGHDT, CDR2 YYEEEE. Here the CDR3 DNA reads TGTGCCAGCAGCTTCCGGGACAGGGGGCCCGAGCAGTACTTC. Translating gives CASSFRDRGPEQYF.

Worth noting for this clone: One end of the junction is discordant with germline, which a read error may explain. The chain couples TRBV5-1 to TRBJ2-3; TRBD2 is a possible D gene (6 bases). Germline CDR1 SGHRS, CDR2 YFSETQ. This CDR3 is 15 amino acids long. Here the CDR3 reads CASLPVGGSTGTQYF. CDR3 bases: TGCGCCAGCCTGCCGGTGGGGGGAAGCACAGGTACGCAGTATTTT.

The chain recombines TRBV5-8 with TRBJ2-2, with D maybe TRBD1 (6 bases). The CDR3 is 18 residues long. Germline CDR1 SGHTS, CDR2 YDEGEE. Trimming left V 5 bases short and J 0 bases short, with 20 bases between. The CDR3 sequence: CASRYGKAGDSNTGELFF. The CDR3 DNA is TGTGCCAGCAGATATGGGAAGGCAGGGGATTCGAACACCGGGGAGCTGTTTTTT.

The chain employs TRBV6-5 and TRBJ2-1; D remains unclear. The germline V and J ends were trimmed by 2 bases and 6 bases, with 11 bases remaining between them. Germline CDR1 is MNHEY and CDR2 is SVGAGI. There are 14 residues in the CDR3. The CDR3 here is CASSYDFLGNEQFF. The DNA for the CDR3 is TGTGCCAGCAGTTACGACTTCCTTGGCAATGAGCAGTTCTTC.

The chain combines TRBV6-5 with TRBJ2-1, with 8 positions matching TRBD2. From germline, CDR1 is MNHEY and CDR2 SVGAGI. The J segment lost 3 bases and the V segment lost 6 bases, leaving 7 bases of the junction unmatched. The CDR3 totals 15 residues. CDR3 sequence (DNA): TGTGCCAGCAGCTCGCCGGGGGGGGACTACAATGAGCAGTTCTTC. Translating gives CASSSPGGDYNEQFF.

This clone was detected only a few times. The V gene is TRBV7-8, the J gene TRBJ1-5; TRBD1 agrees at 8 bases. With 0 bases clipped from V and 1 base from J, the junction kept 5 bases outside the gene matches. Germline loops: CDR1 SGHVS, CDR2 FQNEAQ. This CDR3 region has 17 residues. The DNA for the CDR3 is TGTGCCAGCAGCTTAGCAGGACAGGGAATAAGCAATCAGCCCCAGCATTTT. Translated: CASSLAGQGISNQPQHF. Combining the CDR3 with reference TRBV7-8 and TRBJ1-5 gives the whole variable domain GAGVSQSPRYKVAKRGQDVALRCDPISGHVSLFWYQQALGQGPEFLTYFQNEAQLDKSGLPSDRFFAERPEGSVSTLKIQRTQQEDSAVYLCASSLAGQGISNQPQHFGDGTRLSIL.

This chain links TRBV19 with TRBJ2-7; 8 bases map to TRBD2. V shed 3 bases and J 7 bases; nucleotides not matched to a gene: 5. Germline V gene sequence: CDR1 LNHDA, CDR2 SQIVND (reference sequence). CDR3 size: 13 residues. The CDR3 DNA is TGTGCCAGTAGTATGCGGGGGGAGGCTGAGCAGTACTTC. Its translation: CASSMRGEAEQYF.

The chain is built from TRBV5-1 and TRBJ2-1; 14 nucleotides match TRBD2. The CDR3 loop spans 17 amino acids. V shed 4 bases, J shed 0 bases, and the junction held 3 bases outside the gene matches. Looked up from germline, CDR1 is SGHRS and CDR2 is YFSETQ. Written as DNA, the CDR3 is TGCGCCAGCAGCCGGACTAGCGGGGGGACCTCCTACAATGAGCAGTTCTTC. Its translation: CASSRTSGGTSYNEQFF.

The V call is TRBV19, the J call TRBJ1-4; the match to TRBD1 covers 7 bases. CDR3 length: 17 amino acids. The V segment lost 2 bases and the J segment 2 bases; nucleotides outside the gene matches: 8. Germline V gene lookup returns CDR1 LNHDA and CDR2 SQIVND (reference sequence). The CDR3 loop is CASSIFQGDWTNEKLFF. DNA of the CDR3: TGTGCCAGTAGTATATTCCAGGGGGACTGGACTAATGAAAAACTGTTTTTT.

This chain links TRBV6-5 with TRBJ2-7; TRBD2 matches at 8 bases. The CDR3 sequence is 13 residues long. V lost 6 bases and J lost 3; bases outside the gene matches: 4. Germline V gene data show CDR1 as MNHEY and CDR2 as SVGAGI. CDR3 sequence: CASRASGSYEQYF. CDR3 nucleotides: TGTGCCAGCAGAGCCAGCGGGAGCTACGAGCAGTACTTC.

V and J are TRBV29-1 and TRBJ1-2; D is uncertain. Looked up from germline, CDR1 is SQVTM and CDR2 is ANQGSEA. Trimming shortened V by 3 bases and J by 8 bases, and 13 bases separated the two germline ends. The CDR3 contains 12 residues. In nucleotides, the CDR3 is TGCAGCGTTGACGTGTTACTGAGCGGCTACACCTTC. It yields the protein CSVDVLLSGYTF.

The chain couples TRBV18 to TRBJ1-2; D possibly corresponds to TRBD1 (6 bases). This CDR3 comprises 15 residues. CDR1 and CDR2 from the germline V gene are KGHSH and LQKENI. V was pared by 4 bases and J by 7 bases, with 19 bases between. The CDR3 region has the DNA TGTGCCAGCTCACAGGGGGGGCTCCGGAAGTTTGGCTACACCTTC. It yields the protein CASSQGGLRKFGYTF.

V is TRBV9 and J is TRBJ1-5, with D possibly matching TRBD1 (6 bases). V lost 4 bases to trimming and J lost 3 bases, with 14 bases between them. Germline V gene lookup returns CDR1 SGDLS and CDR2 YYNGEE. The CDR3 has 15 residues. The CDR3 spells CASSQLGGVNQPQHF. CDR3 coding DNA: TGTGCCAGCAGCCAGTTAGGGGGTGTCAATCAGCCCCAGCATTTT.

V and J are TRBV30 and TRBJ2-1, with 13 bases fitting TRBD2. This CDR3 is built from 15 residues. J was trimmed by 6 bases and V by 2 bases; bases with no gene match: 4. CDR1 GTSNPN and CDR2 SVGIG come from the germline V gene (reference sequence). The CDR3 coding sequence is TGTGCCTGGAGTTGGGGACTAGCGGGACTCAATGAGCAGTTCTTC. Translation gives CAWSWGLAGLNEQFF. Full variable domain (missing parts from reference TRBV30 and TRBJ2-1): SQTIHQWPATLVQPVGSPLSLECTVEGTSNPNLYWYRQAAGRGLQLLFYSVGIGQISSEVPQNLSASRPQDRQFILSSKKLLLSDSGFYLCAWSWGLAGLNEQFFGPGTRLTVL.

This clone was detected only once. The rearrangement uses TRBV6-6 and TRBJ1-6, with 8 bases that match TRBD1. V lost 9 bases, J lost 14 bases, and 15 bases stayed unmatched. Per germline, CDR1 MNHNY and CDR2 SVGAGI (reference sequence). This CDR3 is 14 amino acids long. In DNA, the CDR3 is TGTGCCAGTTGGGACAGGCTAGGCTCTGGCGCCCTCCACTTT. Amino acids: CASWDRLGSGALHF.

This clone was detected only once. The chain is built from TRBV5-8 and TRBJ1-2; TRBD1 matches at 8 bases. The CDR3 runs to 14 residues. The V gene's germline CDR1 is SGHTS and CDR2 YDEGEE. V trimming: 2 bases; J trimming: 4 bases; junction bases outside the gene matches: 4. The CDR3 reads CASSFQGAAYGYTF. CDR3 bases: TGTGCCAGCAGCTTCCAGGGGGCGGCCTATGGCTACACCTTC.

The rearrangement links TRBV2 to TRBJ1-3; 11 bases agree with TRBD1. From germline, CDR1 is SNHLY and CDR2 FYNNEI. Trimming removed 10 bases from V and 7 bases from J; junction bases left unmatched: 9. The CDR3 length is 14 residues. The CDR3 sequence: CATSDRGLRNTIYF. The DNA of the CDR3 is TGTGCCACCTCGGACAGGGGGCTGAGGAACACCATATATTTT.

This chain joins TRBV19 and TRBJ2-3; D is possibly TRBD2 (6 bases). Germline CDR1 reads LNHDA; CDR2 reads SQIVND (reference sequence). The CDR3 consists of 14 residues. V was cut by 7 bases and J by 9 bases, with 20 bases left in between. CDR3 loop: CASTERARRGTQYF. The CDR3, as DNA: TGTGCCAGTACCGAGCGGGCTAGGAGAGGAACGCAGTATTTT.

The rearrangement uses TRBV9 and TRBJ2-3, with 11 positions matching TRBD2. The germline gives CDR1 SGDLS, CDR2 YYNGEE. The CDR3 has 17 amino acids. V was pared by 4 bases and J by 1 base, with 8 bases of the junction left unmatched. The CDR3 loop is CASSRSSGRSGTDTQYF. In DNA form, the CDR3 reads TGTGCCAGCAGCCGGTCTAGCGGGAGGTCAGGCACAGATACGCAGTATTTT.

The J gene is TRBJ2-2, the V gene TRBV4-3, with 13 bases fitting TRBD2. Losses at the gene ends were 1 base for V and 6 bases for J; bases not matched to a gene: 2. This CDR3 spans 16 amino acids. Germline CDR1 reads LGHNA; CDR2 reads YSLEER. DNA of the CDR3: TGCGCCAGCAGCCAAGGACTAGCGGGAGGACCCGGGGAGCTGTTTTTT. This gives the protein CASSQGLAGGPGELFF.

This clone has a single count. The V call is TRBV9, the J call TRBJ1-2; 9 bases are shared with TRBD1. With V trimmed by 2 bases and J by 7 bases, 9 bases remained unmatched. Germline V gives CDR1 SGDLS, CDR2 YYNGEE. This CDR3 is 15 amino acids long. CDR3 in DNA: TGTGCCAGCAGCGTTGAACAGGGGGCAACGAGTGGCTACACCTTC. Residues: CASSVEQGATSGYTF.

The genes are TRBV5-1 and TRBJ1-5; D unclear. Germline V gives CDR1 SGHRS, CDR2 YFSETQ. The CDR3 has 13 residues. V was trimmed by 0 bases and J by 7 bases, leaving 8 bases between them. The CDR3 reads CASSLGSGQPQHF. CDR3 bases: TGCGCCAGCAGCTTGGGGAGTGGGCAGCCCCAGCATTTT.

J is TRBJ1-5 and V is TRBV7-8; tentatively, D is TRBD1 (6 bases). The CDR3 runs to 15 residues. The germline CDR1 and CDR2 sequences are SGHVS and FQNEAQ. Deletions cut 8 bases from V and 5 bases from J, with 19 bases between. This chain's CDR3 is CASSQPTGRDQPQHF. DNA for the CDR3: TGTGCCAGCTCCCAACCAACAGGGAGAGATCAGCCCCAGCATTTT.